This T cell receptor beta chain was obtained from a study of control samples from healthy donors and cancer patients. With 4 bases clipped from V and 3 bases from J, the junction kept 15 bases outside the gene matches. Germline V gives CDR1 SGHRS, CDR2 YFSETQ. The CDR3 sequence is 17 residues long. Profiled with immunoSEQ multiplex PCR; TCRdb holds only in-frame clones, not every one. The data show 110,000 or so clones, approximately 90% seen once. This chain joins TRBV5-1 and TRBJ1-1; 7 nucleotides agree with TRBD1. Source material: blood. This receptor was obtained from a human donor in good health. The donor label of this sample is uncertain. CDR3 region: CASSRLGGQTTHTEAFF. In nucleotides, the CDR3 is TGCGCCAGCAGCCGTTTGGGGGGACAGACTACACACACTGAAGCTTTCTTT.